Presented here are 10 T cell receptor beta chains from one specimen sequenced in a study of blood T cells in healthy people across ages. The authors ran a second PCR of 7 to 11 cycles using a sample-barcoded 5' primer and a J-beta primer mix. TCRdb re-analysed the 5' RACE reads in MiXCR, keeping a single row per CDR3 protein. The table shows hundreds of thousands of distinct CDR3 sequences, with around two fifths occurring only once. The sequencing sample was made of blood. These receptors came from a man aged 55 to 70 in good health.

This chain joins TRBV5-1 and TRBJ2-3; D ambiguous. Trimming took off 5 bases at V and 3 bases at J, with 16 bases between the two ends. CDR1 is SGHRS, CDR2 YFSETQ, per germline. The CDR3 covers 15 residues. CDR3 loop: CASRQGSYSTDTQYF. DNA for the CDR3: TGCGCCAGCAGGCAAGGGTCCTACTCGACAGATACGCAGTATTTT.

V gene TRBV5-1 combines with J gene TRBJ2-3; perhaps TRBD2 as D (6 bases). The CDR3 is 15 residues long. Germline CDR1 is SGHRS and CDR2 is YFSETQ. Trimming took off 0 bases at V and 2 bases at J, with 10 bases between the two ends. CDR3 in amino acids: CASSLVGRDTDTQYF. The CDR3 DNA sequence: TGCGCCAGCAGCTTGGTTGGGCGGGACACAGATACGCAGTATTTT.

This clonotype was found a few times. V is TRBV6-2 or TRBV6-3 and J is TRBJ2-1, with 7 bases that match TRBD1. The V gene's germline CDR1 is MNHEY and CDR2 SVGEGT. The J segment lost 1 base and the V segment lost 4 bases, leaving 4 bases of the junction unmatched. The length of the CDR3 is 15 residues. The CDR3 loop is CASSLQGQSYNEQFF. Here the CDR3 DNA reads TGTGCCAGCAGTTTACAGGGGCAGTCCTACAATGAGCAGTTCTTC.

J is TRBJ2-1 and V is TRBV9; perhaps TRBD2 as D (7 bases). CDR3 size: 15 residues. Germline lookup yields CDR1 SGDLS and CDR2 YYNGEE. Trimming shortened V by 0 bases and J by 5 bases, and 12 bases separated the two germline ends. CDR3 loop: CASSVGGGTNNEQFF. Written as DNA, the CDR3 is TGTGCCAGCAGCGTAGGCGGGGGCACTAACAATGAGCAGTTCTTC.

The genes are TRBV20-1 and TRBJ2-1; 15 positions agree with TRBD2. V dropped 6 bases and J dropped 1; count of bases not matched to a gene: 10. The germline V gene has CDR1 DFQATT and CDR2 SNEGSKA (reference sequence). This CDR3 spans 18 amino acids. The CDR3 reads CSAPPGTSGGMSYNEQFF. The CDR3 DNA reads TGCAGTGCCCCACCCGGGACTAGCGGGGGGATGTCCTACAATGAGCAGTTCTTC.

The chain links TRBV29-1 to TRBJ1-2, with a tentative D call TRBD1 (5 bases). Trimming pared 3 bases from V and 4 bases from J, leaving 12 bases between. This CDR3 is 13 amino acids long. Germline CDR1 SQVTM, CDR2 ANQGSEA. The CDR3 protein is CSVERDPLYGYTF. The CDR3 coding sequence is TGCAGCGTTGAGCGGGACCCGCTCTATGGCTACACCTTC. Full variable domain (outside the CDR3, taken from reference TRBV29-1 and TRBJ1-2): SAVISQKPSRDICQRGTSLTIQCQVDSQVTMMFWYRQQPGQSLTLIATANQGSEATYESGFVIDKFPISRPNLTFSTLTVSNMSPEDSSIYLCSVERDPLYGYTFGSGTRLTVV.

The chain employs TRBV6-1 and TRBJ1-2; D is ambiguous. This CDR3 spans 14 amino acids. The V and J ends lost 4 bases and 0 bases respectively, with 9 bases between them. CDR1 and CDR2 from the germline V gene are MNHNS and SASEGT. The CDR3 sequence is CASSVYIANYGYTF. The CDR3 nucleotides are TGTGCCAGCAGTGTCTACATAGCTAACTATGGCTACACCTTC.

CDR3 nucleotide sequence: TGTGCCAGCCGCGTCCGGGCACCGGCCAGCTCTGGGGCCAACGTCCTGACTTTC. Its protein product is CASRVRAPASSGANVLTF. This rearrangement joins TRBV28 to TRBJ2-6; no reliable D call. Germline CDR1 and CDR2: MDHEN and SYDVKM. There are 18 residues in the CDR3. Trimming stripped 8 bases from V and 0 bases from J, with 20 bases between.

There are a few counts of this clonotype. The DNA of the CDR3 is TGTGCCAGCAGAAGACTAGCGGGGGGACAAGAGACCCAGTACTTC. It specifies CASRRLAGGQETQYF. The chain combines TRBV2 with TRBJ2-5, with 13 bases aligning to TRBD2. The CDR3 is 15 amino acids. V dropped 6 bases and J dropped 2; count of bases not matched to a gene: 3. Looked up from germline, CDR1 is SNHLY and CDR2 is FYNNEI. Combining the CDR3 with reference TRBV2 and TRBJ2-5 gives the whole variable domain EPEVTQTPSHQVTQMGQEVILRCVPISNHLYFYWYRQILGQKVEFLVSFYNNEISEKSEIFDDQFSVERPDGSNFTLKIRSTKLEDSAMYFCASRRLAGGQETQYFGPGTRLLVL.

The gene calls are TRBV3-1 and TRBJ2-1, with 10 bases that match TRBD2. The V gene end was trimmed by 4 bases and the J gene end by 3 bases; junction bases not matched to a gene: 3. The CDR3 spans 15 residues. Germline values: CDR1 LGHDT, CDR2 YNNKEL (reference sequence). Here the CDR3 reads CASSRGLAVYNEQFF. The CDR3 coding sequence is TGTGCCAGCAGCCGAGGACTAGCGGTCTACAATGAGCAGTTCTTC.